This T cell receptor (beta chain) came from a study of vaccination and CD4 T cells after COVID-19 (dated by TCRdb to 2022 to 2024). For the study in its entirety: Convalescent patients had a positive SARS-CoV-2 result on nasal swab PCR, and of these patients, several had mild disease and one had severe disease. For stimulating the cultures, overlapping spike peptide pools were used, derived from SARS-CoV-2 as well as from the common cold coronaviruses HCoV-NL63, HCoV-OC43 and HCoV-229E. Participants received two doses of either the Pfizer-BioNTech BNT162b2 vaccine (n=8) or the Moderna mRNA-1273 vaccine (n=2). Post-COVID blood samples from convalescent patients were collected a median of 101 days after diagnosis, with a range of 35 to 161 days. In about 11 COVID-19 convalescent patients and 4 infection-naive healthy vaccine recipients, the spike-specific CD4+ TCR repertoire before mRNA vaccination was compared with the repertoire after mRNA vaccination. Post-vaccine blood samples were collected a median of approximately 68 days after the second vaccine dose, ranging from about 13 to 250 days. In control cultures, a CEFX viral epitope pool was used as positive control, an HIV-1 Nef peptide pool was used as negative control, or no peptide was added. In the convalescent cohort there were six males and four females, among whom were two Hispanic individuals, seven Caucasians, two Asians and one multiracial person. What the authors observed across the whole study: Relatively few convalescent patients were included in the study, and early timepoints after natural infection were not analyzed. Of the vaccine-specific clones in convalescent patients, 304 of 307, or nearly all, reacted only to SARS-CoV-2 spike and did not cross-react with common cold coronaviruses. Among the post-vaccine SARS-CoV-2-reactive clones in convalescent patients, a median 86.3% showed up only after vaccination, which suggests vaccine-specific priming. An increase in the median number of SARS-CoV-2-reactive clonotypes from 20 to 25 after infection to 38 after vaccination was observed, but the change was not found to be significant.

A note on this clonotype: Its antigen target is currently unknown. One base away there is no much larger clone; base qualities are not given.

This sample's treatment or condition label indicates: approximately 9-day PBMC culture with coronavirus spike peptide pools or control peptides (ViraFEST assay). The ViraFEST assay was used in the study, in which antigen-specific T cells were expanded with peptide pools and expanded clonotypes were subsequently identified by TCR sequencing. Positive SARS-CoV-2 PCR tests in the convalescent patients dated from March to December 2020, before Alpha, Beta and Delta variants emerged in the United States. PBMCs were cultured at around 2.2 million per well in IMDM supplemented with around 5.5% human AB serum and 9.5 to 10 IU/ml IL-2, with approximately 9.2 ug/ml peptide pools added. On days 3 and 7, half of the culture medium was replaced with fresh IL-2-containing medium. Once the cells had been in culture for 9 to 10 days, the EasySep CD4+ T cell isolation kit was used to isolate CD4+ T cells by negative selection. Ficoll-Paque Plus gradient centrifugation was used to isolate PBMCs from whole blood, and the isolated PBMCs were then either used fresh or cryopreserved at -140C. Triplicate wells were generally used for each culture condition.

The CDR3 has 13 amino acids, counting the end cysteine and phenylalanine. Just the 39-base CDR3 DNA is kept, in frame starting at base 1. Per the germline V gene (reference sequence), DFQATT is the CDR1 and SNEGSKA is the CDR2. V ends up 3 bases short and J 7 bases short, with an unmatched junction base count of 3. Library method: PCR. TCR sequencing of DNA from cultured CD4+ T cells used the Oncomine TCR Beta short-read assay at the Johns Hopkins FTIC core. Genomic DNA was extracted from the cultured CD4+ T cells with the QIAamp micro DNA kit. Oncomine TCR Beta libraries from cultured CD4+ T cells were pooled with unique dual indexes and sequenced on an Illumina iSeq 100. As for how the authors treated the data: Non-productive sequences were removed, and CDR3s that did not start with C, did not end with F or W, or were shorter than 7 amino acids were discarded. The MANAFEST web application was used to identify antigen-specific clonotypes by comparing peptide-stimulated wells against reference wells and other culture wells. For a clone to be called positive, the clone needed an FDR below 0.05, an odds ratio above 5, and a productive frequency above 0.1% in at least two of three replicate wells. Clonotypes that were significantly expanded in both SARS-CoV-2 spike wells and at least one common cold coronavirus spike condition were defined as cross-reactive. Similarity between CDR3 sequences was evaluated in R version 3.6.1 using Levenshtein distances (stringdist) and unrooted phylogenetic trees (ape). Starting from the raw public reads, TCRdb applied fastp trimming at Q25, assembled clones with MiXCR and retained in-frame beta chains. Rows matching on CDR3 protein sequence are summarized as one entry with the most common DNA and genes. The V and J calls reflect TCRdb's pipeline rather than the authors' work. The sample table records about 13,000 distinct CDR3 sequences; 35% to 50% of these occur just once. 10% to 15% of the sample is taken by the ten largest.

The receptor chain draws on TRBV20-1 and TRBJ1-5; TRBD1 fits 10 bases in the junction. This TCR was sampled from a human donor who had recovered from COVID-19. Sequences were obtained from CD4+ T cells from blood, cultured in vitro. The CDR3 corresponds to CSASGQGGQPQHF. The sequenced DNA: TGCAGTGCTAGCGGACAGGGGGGACAGCCCCAGCATTTT.